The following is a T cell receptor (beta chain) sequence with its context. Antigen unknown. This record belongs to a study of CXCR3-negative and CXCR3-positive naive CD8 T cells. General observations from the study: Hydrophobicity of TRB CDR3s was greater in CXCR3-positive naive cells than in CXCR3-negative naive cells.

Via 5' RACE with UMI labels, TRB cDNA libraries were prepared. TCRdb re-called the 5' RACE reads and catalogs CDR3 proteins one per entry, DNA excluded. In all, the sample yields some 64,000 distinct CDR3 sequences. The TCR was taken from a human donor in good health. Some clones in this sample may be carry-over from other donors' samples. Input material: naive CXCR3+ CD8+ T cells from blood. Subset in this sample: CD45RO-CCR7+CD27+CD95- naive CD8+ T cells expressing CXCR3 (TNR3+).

CDR3 protein: CASSLLSGEQYF. The rearrangement uses TRBV7-6 and TRBJ2-7. CDR1 is SGHVS and CDR2 is FNYEAQ in the germline V gene. This CDR3 has 12 amino acids.